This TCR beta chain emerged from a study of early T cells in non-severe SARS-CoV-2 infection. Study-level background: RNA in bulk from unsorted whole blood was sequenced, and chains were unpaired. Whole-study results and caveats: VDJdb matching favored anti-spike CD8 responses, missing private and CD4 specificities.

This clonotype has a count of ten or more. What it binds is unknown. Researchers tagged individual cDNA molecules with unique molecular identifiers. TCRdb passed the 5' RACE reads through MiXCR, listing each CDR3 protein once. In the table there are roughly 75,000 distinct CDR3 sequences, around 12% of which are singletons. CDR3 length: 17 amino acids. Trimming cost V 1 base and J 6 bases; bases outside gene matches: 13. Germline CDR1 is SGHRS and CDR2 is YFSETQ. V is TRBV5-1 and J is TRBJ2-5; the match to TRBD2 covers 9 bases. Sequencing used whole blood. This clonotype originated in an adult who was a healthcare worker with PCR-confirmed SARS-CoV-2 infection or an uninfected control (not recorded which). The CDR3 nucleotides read TGCGCCAGCAGCTTGACCTCACTGCGGGAGGGCGGGAAGACCCAGTACTTC. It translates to CASSLTSLREGGKTQYF.